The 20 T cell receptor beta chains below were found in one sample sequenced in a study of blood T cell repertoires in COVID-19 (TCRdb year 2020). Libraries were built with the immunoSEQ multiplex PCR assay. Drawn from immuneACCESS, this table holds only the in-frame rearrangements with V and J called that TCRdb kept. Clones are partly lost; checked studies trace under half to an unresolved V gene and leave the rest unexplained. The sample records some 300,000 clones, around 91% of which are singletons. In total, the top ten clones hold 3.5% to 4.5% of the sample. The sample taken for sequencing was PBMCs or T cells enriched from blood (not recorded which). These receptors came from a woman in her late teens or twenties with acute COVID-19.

CDR3 in DNA: TGTGCCACCAGTGATTTGGTAGCGGGACGCGATACGCAGTATTTT. As protein: CATSDLVAGRDTQYF. The V and J genes are TRBV24-1 and TRBJ2-3, with TRBD2 matching over 8 bases. Per germline, CDR1 KGHDR and CDR2 SFDVKD. The CDR3 is 15 amino acids. With 0 bases clipped from V and 6 bases from J, the junction kept 4 bases outside the gene matches.

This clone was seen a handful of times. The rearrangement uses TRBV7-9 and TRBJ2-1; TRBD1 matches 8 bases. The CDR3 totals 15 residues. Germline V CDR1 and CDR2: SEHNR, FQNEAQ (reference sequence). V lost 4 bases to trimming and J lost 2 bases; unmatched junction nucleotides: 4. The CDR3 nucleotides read TGTGCCAGCAGCTATGGGACAGGTCCCTACAATGAGCAGTTCTTC. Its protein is CASSYGTGPYNEQFF.

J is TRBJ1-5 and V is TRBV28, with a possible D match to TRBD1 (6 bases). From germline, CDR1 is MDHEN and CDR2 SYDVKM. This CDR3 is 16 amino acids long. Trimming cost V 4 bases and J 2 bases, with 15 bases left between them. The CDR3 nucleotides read TGTGCCAGCAGTTCCCTACAGGGTTGGGGCAATCAGCCCCAGCATTTT. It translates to CASSSLQGWGNQPQHF.

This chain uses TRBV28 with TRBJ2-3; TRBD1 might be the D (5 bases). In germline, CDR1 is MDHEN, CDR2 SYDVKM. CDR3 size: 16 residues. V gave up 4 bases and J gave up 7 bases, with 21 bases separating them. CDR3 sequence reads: CASSSSQPGPGNTQYF. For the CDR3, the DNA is TGTGCCAGCAGTTCCAGCCAACCAGGGCCAGGGAATACGCAGTATTTT.

The DNA for the CDR3 is TGTGCCAGCAGCCCCCGGTTAAGGACAGATCTTGAAGCTTTCTTT. This sequence encodes CASSPRLRTDLEAFF. The chain employs TRBV7-9 and TRBJ1-1, with a tentative D call TRBD1 (6 bases). The CDR3 runs to 15 residues. Germline CDR1 SEHNR, CDR2 FQNEAQ (reference sequence). V dropped 5 bases and J dropped 7 bases, with 20 bases sitting between them.

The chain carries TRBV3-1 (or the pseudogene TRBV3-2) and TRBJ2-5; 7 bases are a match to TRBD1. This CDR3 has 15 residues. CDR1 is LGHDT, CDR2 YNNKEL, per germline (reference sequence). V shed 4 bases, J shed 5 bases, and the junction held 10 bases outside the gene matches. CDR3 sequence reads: CASSRQTGSGETQYF. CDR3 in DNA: TGTGCCAGCAGCCGACAGACAGGGTCAGGGGAGACCCAGTACTTC.

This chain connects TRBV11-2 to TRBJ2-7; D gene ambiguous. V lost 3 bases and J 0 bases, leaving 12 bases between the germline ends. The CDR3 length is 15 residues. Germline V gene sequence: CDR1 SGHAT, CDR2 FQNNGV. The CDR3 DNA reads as TGTGCCAGCAGCTTCAGAGGATCGAGCTCCTACGAGCAGTACTTC. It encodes CASSFRGSSSYEQYF.

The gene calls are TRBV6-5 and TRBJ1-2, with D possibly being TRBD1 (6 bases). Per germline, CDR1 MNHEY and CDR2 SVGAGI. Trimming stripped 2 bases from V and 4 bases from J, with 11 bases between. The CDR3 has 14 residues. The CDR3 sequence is CASSYRRGVYGYTF. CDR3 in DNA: TGTGCCAGCAGTTACCGCAGGGGTGTCTATGGCTACACCTTC.

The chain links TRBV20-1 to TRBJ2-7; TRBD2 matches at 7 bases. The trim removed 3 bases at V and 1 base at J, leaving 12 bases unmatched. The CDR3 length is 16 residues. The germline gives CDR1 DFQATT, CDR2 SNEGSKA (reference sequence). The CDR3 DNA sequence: TGCAGTGCTAGTCTCCAGGAGCGGGGATTGTCCTACGAGCAGTACTTC. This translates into CSASLQERGLSYEQYF.

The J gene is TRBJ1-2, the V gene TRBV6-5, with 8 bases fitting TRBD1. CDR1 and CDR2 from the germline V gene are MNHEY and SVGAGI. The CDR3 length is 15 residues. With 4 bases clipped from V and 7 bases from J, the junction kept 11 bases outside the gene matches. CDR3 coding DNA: TGTGCCAGCAGTTCGAGTCCCCAGGGGGCGATTGGCTACACCTTC. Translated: CASSSSPQGAIGYTF.

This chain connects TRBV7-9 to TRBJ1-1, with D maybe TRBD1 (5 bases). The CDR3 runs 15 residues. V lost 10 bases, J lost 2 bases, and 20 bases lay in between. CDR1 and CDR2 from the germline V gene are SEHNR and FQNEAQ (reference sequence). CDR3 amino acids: CATNPPQEGNTEAFF. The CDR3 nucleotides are TGTGCCACCAATCCCCCACAGGAGGGTAACACTGAAGCTTTCTTT.

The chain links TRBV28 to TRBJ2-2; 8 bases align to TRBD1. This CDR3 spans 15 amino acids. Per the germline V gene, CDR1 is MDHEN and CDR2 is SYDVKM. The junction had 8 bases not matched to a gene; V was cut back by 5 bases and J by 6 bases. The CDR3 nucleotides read TGTGCCAGCAGTCCAGGGGGCTCGATCGCCGGGGAGCTGTTTTTT. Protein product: CASSPGGSIAGELFF.

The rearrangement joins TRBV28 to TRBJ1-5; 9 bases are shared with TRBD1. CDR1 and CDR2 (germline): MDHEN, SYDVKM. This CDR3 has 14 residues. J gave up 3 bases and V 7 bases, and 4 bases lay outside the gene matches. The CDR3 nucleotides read TGTGCCAGCATGGGGACAGGGATCAATCAGCCCCAGCATTTT. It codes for CASMGTGINQPQHF. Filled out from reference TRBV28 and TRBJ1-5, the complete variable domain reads DVKVTQSSRYLVKRTGEKVFLECVQDMDHENMFWYRQDPGLGLRLIYFSYDVKMKEKGDIPEGYSVSREKKERFSLILESASTNQTSMYLCASMGTGINQPQHFGDGTRLSIL.

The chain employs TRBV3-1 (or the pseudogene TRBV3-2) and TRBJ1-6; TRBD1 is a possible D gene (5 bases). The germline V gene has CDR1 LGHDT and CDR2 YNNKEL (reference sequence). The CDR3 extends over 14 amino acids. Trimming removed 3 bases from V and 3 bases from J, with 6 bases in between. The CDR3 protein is CASSQTDYNSPLHF. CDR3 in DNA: TGTGCCAGCAGCCAGACAGACTATAATTCACCCCTCCACTTT.

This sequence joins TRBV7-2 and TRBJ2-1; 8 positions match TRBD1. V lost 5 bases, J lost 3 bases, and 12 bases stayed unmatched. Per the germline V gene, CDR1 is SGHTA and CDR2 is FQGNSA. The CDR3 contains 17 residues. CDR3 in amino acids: CASSPYGDRRSYNEQFF. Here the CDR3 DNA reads TGTGCCAGCAGCCCATATGGGGACAGGCGAAGCTACAATGAGCAGTTCTTC. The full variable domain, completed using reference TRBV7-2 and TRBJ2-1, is GAGVSQSPSNKVTEKGKDVELRCDPISGHTALYWYRQSLGQGLEFLIYFQGNSAPDKSGLPSDRFSAERTGGSVSTLTIQRTQQEDSAVYLCASSPYGDRRSYNEQFFGPGTRLTVL.

The CDR3 here is CASSPGGNTQYF. The CDR3 DNA reads TGTGCCAGCAGCCCAGGGGGGAATACGCAGTATTTT. The gene calls are TRBV7-3 and TRBJ2-3; tentatively, D is TRBD1 (7 bases). Trimming took 5 bases from V and 7 from J, leaving 10 bases between them. Germline CDR1 and CDR2: SGHTA and FQGTGA. There are 12 residues in the CDR3.

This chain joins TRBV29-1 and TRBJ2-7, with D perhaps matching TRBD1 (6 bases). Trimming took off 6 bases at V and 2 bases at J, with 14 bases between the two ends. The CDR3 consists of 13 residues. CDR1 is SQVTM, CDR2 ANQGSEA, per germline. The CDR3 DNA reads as TGCAGCGTGAATACTCAGGGGCCCTACGAGCAGTACTTC. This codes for CSVNTQGPYEQYF.

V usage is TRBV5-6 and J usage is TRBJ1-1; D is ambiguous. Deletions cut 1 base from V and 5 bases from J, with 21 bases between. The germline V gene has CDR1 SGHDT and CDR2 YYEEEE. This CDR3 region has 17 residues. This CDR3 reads CASSLKRQTVMLTEAFF. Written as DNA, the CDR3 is TGTGCCAGCAGCTTGAAGAGGCAGACGGTCATGTTGACTGAAGCTTTCTTT.

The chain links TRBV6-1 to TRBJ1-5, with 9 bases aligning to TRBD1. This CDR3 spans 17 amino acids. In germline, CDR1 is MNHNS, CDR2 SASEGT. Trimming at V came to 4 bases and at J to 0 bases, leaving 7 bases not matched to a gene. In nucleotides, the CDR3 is TGTGCCAGCAGTGGACCGAACAGGGGGCCTAGCAATCAGCCCCAGCATTTT. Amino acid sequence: CASSGPNRGPSNQPQHF.

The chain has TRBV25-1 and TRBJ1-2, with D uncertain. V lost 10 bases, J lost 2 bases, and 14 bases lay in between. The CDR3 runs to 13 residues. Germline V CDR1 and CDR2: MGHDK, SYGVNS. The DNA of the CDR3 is TGTGCCATCCCCCGGGGAGGGAACTATGGCTACACCTTC. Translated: CAIPRGGNYGYTF.